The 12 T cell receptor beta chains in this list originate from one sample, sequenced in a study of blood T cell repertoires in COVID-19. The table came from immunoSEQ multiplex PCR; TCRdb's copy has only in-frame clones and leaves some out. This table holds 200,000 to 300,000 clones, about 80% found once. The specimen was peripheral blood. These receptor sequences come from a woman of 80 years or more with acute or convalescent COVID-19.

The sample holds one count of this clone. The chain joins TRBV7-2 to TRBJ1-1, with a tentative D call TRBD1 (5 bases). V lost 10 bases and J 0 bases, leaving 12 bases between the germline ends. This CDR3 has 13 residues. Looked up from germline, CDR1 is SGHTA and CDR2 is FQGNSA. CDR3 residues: CATKGSVNTEAFF. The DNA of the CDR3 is TGTGCCACGAAGGGGTCGGTGAACACTGAAGCTTTCTTT. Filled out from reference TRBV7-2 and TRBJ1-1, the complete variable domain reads GAGVSQSPSNKVTEKGKDVELRCDPISGHTALYWYRQSLGQGLEFLIYFQGNSAPDKSGLPSDRFSAERTGGSVSTLTIQRTQQEDSAVYLCATKGSVNTEAFFGQGTRLTVV.

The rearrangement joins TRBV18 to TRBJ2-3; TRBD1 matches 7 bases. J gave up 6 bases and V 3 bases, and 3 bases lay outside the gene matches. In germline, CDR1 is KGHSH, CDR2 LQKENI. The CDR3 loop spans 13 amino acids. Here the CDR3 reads CASSPGQPDTQYF. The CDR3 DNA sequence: TGTGCCAGCTCACCGGGACAGCCCGATACGCAGTATTTT.

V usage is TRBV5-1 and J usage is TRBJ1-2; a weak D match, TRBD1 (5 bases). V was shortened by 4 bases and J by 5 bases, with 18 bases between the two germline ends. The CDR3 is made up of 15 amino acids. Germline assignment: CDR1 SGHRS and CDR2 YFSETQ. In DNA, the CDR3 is TGCGCCAGCAGCCCAGATTCCGGGACTGTTTATGGCTACACCTTC. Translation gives CASSPDSGTVYGYTF.

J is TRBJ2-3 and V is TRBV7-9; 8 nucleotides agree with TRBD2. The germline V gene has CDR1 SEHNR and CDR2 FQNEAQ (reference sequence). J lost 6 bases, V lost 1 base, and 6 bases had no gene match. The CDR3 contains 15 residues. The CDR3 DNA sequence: TGTGCCAGCAGCTTAGTCGGGGGGGCTCGGGATACGCAGTATTTT. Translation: CASSLVGGARDTQYF.

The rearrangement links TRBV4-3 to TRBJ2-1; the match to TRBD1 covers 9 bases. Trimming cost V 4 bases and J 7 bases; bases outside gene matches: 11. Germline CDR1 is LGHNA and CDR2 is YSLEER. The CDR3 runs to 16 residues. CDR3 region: CASSRAGTGSRNEQFF. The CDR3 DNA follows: TGCGCCAGCAGCCGGGCCGGGACAGGGTCTCGTAATGAGCAGTTCTTC.

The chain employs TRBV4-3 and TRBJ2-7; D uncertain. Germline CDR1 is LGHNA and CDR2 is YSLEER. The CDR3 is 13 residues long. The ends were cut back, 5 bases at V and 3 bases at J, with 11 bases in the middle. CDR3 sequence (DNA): TGCGCCAGCAGCTACTTCTCTGACTACGAGCAGTACTTC. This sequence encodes CASSYFSDYEQYF.

The CDR3 here is CASSASGGTEAFF. For the CDR3, the DNA is TGTGCCAGCAGCGCAAGCGGGGGCACCGAAGCTTTCTTT. This chain connects TRBV3-1 (or the pseudogene TRBV3-2) to TRBJ1-1; D possibly corresponds to TRBD1 (6 bases). V was cut by 5 bases and J by 8 bases, with 15 bases left in between. The CDR3 spans 13 residues. The germline gives CDR1 LGHDT, CDR2 YNNKEL (reference sequence).

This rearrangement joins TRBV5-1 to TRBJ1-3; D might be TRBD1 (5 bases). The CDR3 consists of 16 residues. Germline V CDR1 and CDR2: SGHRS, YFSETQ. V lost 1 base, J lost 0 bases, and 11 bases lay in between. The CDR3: CASSLQGLSSGNTIYF. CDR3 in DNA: TGCGCCAGCAGCTTGCAGGGCCTCTCCTCTGGAAACACCATATATTTT.

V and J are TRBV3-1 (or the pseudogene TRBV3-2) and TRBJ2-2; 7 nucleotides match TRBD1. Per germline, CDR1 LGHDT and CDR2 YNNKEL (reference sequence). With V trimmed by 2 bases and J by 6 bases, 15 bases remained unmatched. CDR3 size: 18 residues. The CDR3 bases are TGTGCCAGCAGCCAACCCCGCCGATGCGACAGGGTGGCCGGGGAGCTGTTTTTT. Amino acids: CASSQPRRCDRVAGELFF.

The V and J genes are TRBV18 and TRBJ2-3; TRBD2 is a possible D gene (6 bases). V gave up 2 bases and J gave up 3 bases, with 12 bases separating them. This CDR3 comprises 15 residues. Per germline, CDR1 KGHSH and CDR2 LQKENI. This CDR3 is CASSPLTGSTDTQYF. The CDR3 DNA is TGTGCCAGCTCACCATTGACCGGGAGTACAGATACGCAGTATTTT.

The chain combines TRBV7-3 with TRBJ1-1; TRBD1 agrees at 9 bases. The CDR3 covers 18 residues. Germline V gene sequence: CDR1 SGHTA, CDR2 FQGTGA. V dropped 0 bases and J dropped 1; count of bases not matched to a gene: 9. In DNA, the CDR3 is TGTGCCAGCAGCTTAACGGCAACAGGGGGCCGCCAGAACACTGAAGCTTTCTTT. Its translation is CASSLTATGGRQNTEAFF. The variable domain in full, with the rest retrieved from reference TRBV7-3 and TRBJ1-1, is GAGVSQTPSNKVTEKGKYVELRCDPISGHTALYWYRQSLGQGPEFLIYFQGTGAADDSGLPNDRFFAVRPEGSVSTLKIQRTERGDSAVYLCASSLTATGGRQNTEAFFGQGTRLTVV.

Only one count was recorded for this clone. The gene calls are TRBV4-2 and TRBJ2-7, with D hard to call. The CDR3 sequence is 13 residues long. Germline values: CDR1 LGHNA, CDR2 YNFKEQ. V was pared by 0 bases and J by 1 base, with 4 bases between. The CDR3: CASSQDISYEQYF. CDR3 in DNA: TGTGCCAGCAGCCAAGATATATCCTACGAGCAGTACTTC.